This T cell receptor (beta chain) came from a study of naive and memory T cell subsets. This clonotype appeared many times. TCR cDNA received a 3' ligated oligonucleotide that carried a UMI. Adult healthy volunteers gave 2.5 ml peripheral blood for whole-blood RNA. Amplification of ligated cDNA took four PCR rounds with SP2 and nested alpha and beta constant primers. Reverse transcription of blood and skin TCR RNA was primed at alpha and beta constant regions. TCRdb re-analysed the 5' RACE reads in MiXCR, keeping a single row per CDR3 protein. The sample shows approximately 32,000 distinct CDR3 sequences, over 15% of them seen only once. Per germline, CDR1 DFQATT and CDR2 SNEGSKA (reference sequence). The CDR3 length is 15 residues. Trimming stripped 0 bases from V and 10 bases from J, with 16 bases between.

The receptor comes from a female donor in good health. The chain links TRBV20-1 to TRBJ1-6, with TRBD1 as a possible D gene (6 bases). The CDR3 spells CSARDPRGEGSPLHF. For the CDR3, the DNA is TGCAGTGCTAGAGATCCCAGGGGCGAGGGGTCACCCCTCCACTTT.